A selection of T cell receptor beta chains follows, all from one sample in a study of control samples from healthy donors and cancer patients. Sequencing used immunoSEQ multiplex PCR; TCRdb keeps in-frame clones, though not all of them. The sample has about 120,000 clones, 85% to 90% seen once. Sequenced material: blood. These receptors were taken from a woman between 65 and 79 years old in good health. The CDR3 runs from the conserved cysteine through the conserved F or W. The D gene is left open where the match is weak. Part of the rows lack a size; the others show once, few, many or a class for expanded clones.

D: TRBD2; length: 15; size: -; J: TRBJ2-3; V: TRBV10-2; DNA: TGCGCCAGCAGCAATCTAGCGGGGGGGGTAGATACGCAGTATTTT; CDR3: CASSNLAGGVDTQYF
D: TRBD1; length: 16; size: -; J: TRBJ1-3; V: TRBV5-1; DNA: TGCGCCAGCAGCTTGGAGGGACAGGGCTACGGAAACACCATATATTTT; CDR3: CASSLEGQGYGNTIYF
D: TRBD2; length: 16; size: -; J: TRBJ2-5; V: TRBV2; DNA: TGTGCCAGCAGTGGGGCTAGCGGGGGGGCCGGAGAGACCCAGTACTTC; CDR3: CASSGASGGAGETQYF
D: TRBD2; length: 15; size: -; J: TRBJ2-7; V: TRBV5-4; DNA: TGTGCCAGCAGCTTCGAACAAGCGGGGATCGACGAGCAGTACTTC; CDR3: CASSFEQAGIDEQYF
D: TRBD1; length: 14; size: -; J: TRBJ1-1; V: TRBV19; DNA: TGTGCCACCATAAGGGACAGGGGACATAATGAAGCTTTCTTT; CDR3: CATIRDRGHNEAFF
D: TRBD1; length: 17; size: -; J: TRBJ2-5; V: TRBV24-1; DNA: TGTGCCACCAGTGACCAACGGGGACAGGGAATCGCAGAGACCCAGTACTTC; CDR3: CATSDQRGQGIAETQYF
D: -; length: 15; size: -; J: TRBJ1-5; V: TRBV10-3; DNA: TGTGCCATCAGTCCGAACCCTCAGGGAAATCAGCCCCAGCATTTT; CDR3: CAISPNPQGNQPQHF
D: -; length: 15; size: -; J: TRBJ1-1; V: TRBV3-1/TRBV3-2; DNA: TGTGCCAGCAGCCAAGCTCAGATCATTAACACTGAAGCTTTCTTT; CDR3: CASSQAQIINTEAFF
D: -; length: 14; size: -; J: TRBJ2-4; V: TRBV11-2; DNA: TGTGCCAGCAGCGACGGGGAGGCCAAAAACATTCAGTACTTC; CDR3: CASSDGEAKNIQYF
D: TRBD2; length: 15; size: -; J: TRBJ2-1; V: TRBV5-8; DNA: TGTGCCAGCTGGACGGGGGGGGGACCCTACAATGAGCAGTTCTTC; CDR3: CASWTGGGPYNEQFF
D: TRBD2; length: 15; size: -; J: TRBJ2-2; V: TRBV9; DNA: TGTGCCAGCAGCGTAGTGGGAGCGGGGCACGGGGAGCTGTTTTTT; CDR3: CASSVVGAGHGELFF
D: TRBD1; length: 15; size: -; J: TRBJ2-5; V: TRBV5-1; DNA: TGCGCCAGCAGCATGGGGACAGGGCACCAAGAGACCCAGTACTTC; CDR3: CASSMGTGHQETQYF
D: -; length: 14; size: -; J: TRBJ2-1; V: TRBV4-3; DNA: TGCGCCAGCAGCCAAGAATCGGTTTACAATGAGCAGTTCTTC; CDR3: CASSQESVYNEQFF
D: TRBD1; length: 15; size: -; J: TRBJ1-4; V: TRBV18; DNA: TGTGCCAGCTCAGCAGTCGGGACAGGGAACGAAAAACTGTTTTTT; CDR3: CASSAVGTGNEKLFF
D: TRBD1; length: 14; size: once; J: TRBJ1-1; V: TRBV19; DNA: TGTGCCACCAAGTGGGGACAGGGGCTGGCTGAAGCTTTCTTT; CDR3: CATKWGQGLAEAFF
D: TRBD2; length: 15; size: -; J: TRBJ2-5; V: TRBV10-3; DNA: TGTGCCATCAGGGAGACTAGCGGGGTATCAGAGACCCAGTACTTC; CDR3: CAIRETSGVSETQYF
D: -; length: 12; size: -; J: TRBJ1-2; V: TRBV19; DNA: TGTGCCAGTAGTACGGCGGACTATGGCTACACCTTC; CDR3: CASSTADYGYTF
D: TRBD1; length: 12; size: -; J: TRBJ1-4; V: TRBV30; DNA: TGTGCCCATGACAGGGGTCGGGAAAAACTGTTTTTT; CDR3: CAHDRGREKLFF
D: -; length: 14; size: -; J: TRBJ1-5; V: TRBV10-2; DNA: TGCGCCAGCAGTGAGTCATTCAGCAATCAGCCCCAGCATTTT; CDR3: CASSESFSNQPQHF
D: -; length: 12; size: -; J: TRBJ1-5; V: TRBV7-2; DNA: TGTGCCAGCAGCTTTAGGGACCAGCCCCAGCATTTT; CDR3: CASSFRDQPQHF
D: TRBD1; length: 15; size: -; J: TRBJ1-1; V: TRBV11-3; DNA: TGTGCCAGCAGCCTAGGCGGGACAGGGCGCACTGAAGCTTTCTTT; CDR3: CASSLGGTGRTEAFF
D: -; length: 14; size: few; J: TRBJ2-7; V: TRBV9; DNA: TGTGCCAGCAGCCCCGGCCTAACCTACGAGCGGCAGTACTTC; CDR3: CASSPGLTYERQYF
D: -; length: 15; size: -; J: TRBJ2-3; V: TRBV19; DNA: TGTGCCAGTACCAACTCCGACAGTACCCCGGATACGCAGTATTTT; CDR3: CASTNSDSTPDTQYF
D: -; length: 15; size: once; J: TRBJ1-2; V: TRBV3-1/TRBV3-2; DNA: TGTGCCAGCAGCCAAGAAGGGGCGGATTTCTATGGCTACACCTTC; CDR3: CASSQEGADFYGYTF
D: -; length: 16; size: -; J: TRBJ1-2; V: TRBV7-9; DNA: TGTGCCAGCAGCCCCGGAGGGGCGGGTTCACTCTATGGCTACACCTTC; CDR3: CASSPGGAGSLYGYTF
D: -; length: 15; size: -; J: TRBJ1-1; V: TRBV27; DNA: TGTGCCAGCAGTGTGCTAACAGGAAGTAACACTGAAGCTTTCTTT; CDR3: CASSVLTGSNTEAFF
D: TRBD1; length: 15; size: -; J: TRBJ1-5; V: TRBV7-6; DNA: TGTGCCAGCAGCACCGGGACAGGAGGGAATCAGCCCCAGCATTTT; CDR3: CASSTGTGGNQPQHF
D: -; length: 13; size: -; J: TRBJ1-3; V: TRBV7-6; DNA: TGTGCCAGCAAGAGGGAAGCCGGAAACACCATATATTTT; CDR3: CASKREAGNTIYF
D: -; length: 16; size: -; J: TRBJ2-2; V: TRBV5-1; DNA: TGCGCCAGCAGCGGACTACAGGGGAAGGGGGCCGGGGAGCTGTTTTTT; CDR3: CASSGLQGKGAGELFF
D: -; length: 14; size: once; J: TRBJ2-5; V: TRBV11-3; DNA: TGTGCCAGCAGCTTAGATCACGGGGTAGGTACCCAGTACTTC; CDR3: CASSLDHGVGTQYF
D: -; length: 16; size: once; J: TRBJ1-5; V: TRBV7-2; DNA: TGTGCCAGCAGCTTAGAGGGCAGATATAGCAATCAGCCCCAGCATTTT; CDR3: CASSLEGRYSNQPQHF
D: TRBD1; length: 15; size: -; J: TRBJ1-1; V: TRBV7-8; DNA: TGTGCCAGCAGGGAACAGGGGGTCGCAAACACTGAAGCTTTCTTT; CDR3: CASREQGVANTEAFF
D: -; length: 14; size: -; J: TRBJ1-5; V: TRBV24-1; DNA: TGTGCCACCAGTGGCCCTTATTCGCTTCAGCCCCAGCATTTT; CDR3: CATSGPYSLQPQHF
D: -; length: 15; size: few; J: TRBJ2-5; V: TRBV7-8; DNA: TGTGCCAGCAGCTTGGTCCCGTCGGGGGCAGAGACCCAGTACTTC; CDR3: CASSLVPSGAETQYF
D: TRBD1; length: 16; size: -; J: TRBJ2-7; V: TRBV7-9; DNA: TGTGCCAGCAGCATACCCGGTTCGAGACAGGGGAACGAGCAGTACTTC; CDR3: CASSIPGSRQGNEQYF
D: -; length: 15; size: -; J: TRBJ2-7; V: TRBV10-3; DNA: TGTGCCATCAGTGTCCCAGCGGCCCTAGGGGGTGAGCAGTACTTC; CDR3: CAISVPAALGGEQYF
D: TRBD1; length: 20; size: once; J: TRBJ1-6; V: TRBV5-1; DNA: TGCGCCAGCAGCACCCGCCCCGGGACAGCCGAAAGCTCCTATAATTCACCCCTCCACTTT; CDR3: CASSTRPGTAESSYNSPLHF
D: TRBD1; length: 13; size: -; J: TRBJ1-2; V: TRBV7-9; DNA: TGTGCCAGCAGCTTAGACAGGGGGCCTGGCTACACCTTC; CDR3: CASSLDRGPGYTF
D: -; length: 14; size: -; J: TRBJ1-1; V: TRBV12-2; DNA: TGTGCAAGTCGCCACCACGCTGTGGGCACTGAAGCTTTCTTT; CDR3: CASRHHAVGTEAFF
D: -; length: 15; size: -; J: TRBJ2-3; V: TRBV4-1; DNA: TGCGCCAGCAGCCCCTCCCCGGGACTCACAGATACGCAGTATTTT; CDR3: CASSPSPGLTDTQYF
D: -; length: 13; size: few; J: TRBJ1-4; V: TRBV20-1; DNA: TGCAGTGCTAGTAGGCAGACTAATGAAAAACTGTTTTTT; CDR3: CSASRQTNEKLFF
D: -; length: 14; size: -; J: TRBJ2-2; V: TRBV6-6; DNA: TGTGCCAGCAGTTTCCAGGGTAACACCGGGGAGCTGTTTTTT; CDR3: CASSFQGNTGELFF
D: -; length: 14; size: few; J: TRBJ1-1; V: TRBV6-2/TRBV6-3; DNA: TGTGCCAGCAGTTGGGGGACATTGAACACTGAAGCTTTCTTT; CDR3: CASSWGTLNTEAFF
D: -; length: 13; size: -; J: TRBJ2-5; V: TRBV9; DNA: TGTGCCAGCAGCGCCGCCGACGGGGGGACCCAGTACTTC; CDR3: CASSAADGGTQYF
D: -; length: 15; size: -; J: TRBJ1-4; V: TRBV11-2; DNA: TGTGCCAGCAGCTTAGGGGGTTTTAGCGGTGAAAAACTGTTTTTT; CDR3: CASSLGGFSGEKLFF
D: -; length: 14; size: -; J: TRBJ2-3; V: TRBV5-1; DNA: TGCGCCAGCAGCTTGGGGGGGCCGGCCGATACGCAGTATTTT; CDR3: CASSLGGPADTQYF
D: -; length: 14; size: -; J: TRBJ1-2; V: TRBV25-1; DNA: TGTGCCAGCAGTGAATTCTATGAAACTACCAGCTACACCTTC; CDR3: CASSEFYETTSYTF
D: -; length: 15; size: -; J: TRBJ2-2; V: TRBV3-1/TRBV3-2; DNA: TGTGCCAGCAGCCCTGGACACCCCGGCGCCGGGGAGCTGTTTTTT; CDR3: CASSPGHPGAGELFF
D: -; length: 14; size: -; J: TRBJ2-5; V: TRBV18; DNA: TGTGCCAGCTCACCAAGGGGGGGCCAAGAGACCCAGTACTTC; CDR3: CASSPRGGQETQYF
D: TRBD1; length: 11; size: -; J: TRBJ1-2; V: TRBV20-1; DNA: TGCAGTGCTTTGGACAGGGCTGGCTACACCTTC; CDR3: CSALDRAGYTF
D: -; length: 15; size: few; J: TRBJ1-5; V: TRBV19; DNA: TGTGCCAGCCGAAGCGGGCAGGGAGGCAATCAGCCCCAGCATTTT; CDR3: CASRSGQGGNQPQHF
D: TRBD1; length: 16; size: -; J: TRBJ1-2; V: TRBV9; DNA: TGTGCCAGCAGCGTAGCTAGGACAGGGGGCAACTATGGCTACACCTTC; CDR3: CASSVARTGGNYGYTF
D: TRBD1; length: 15; size: -; J: TRBJ2-5; V: TRBV18; DNA: TGTGCCAGCTCACCACAAGGGGGCGCGAGGGAGACCCAGTACTTC; CDR3: CASSPQGGARETQYF
D: -; length: 14; size: -; J: TRBJ1-4; V: TRBV18; DNA: TGTGCCAGCTCACCAGGGGGGGCGGATGAAAAACTGTTTTTT; CDR3: CASSPGGADEKLFF
D: -; length: 15; size: -; J: TRBJ2-7; V: TRBV4-3; DNA: TGCGCCAGCAGCCAAGGGGCTTGGCAACAGGGTTTCCTGTACTTC; CDR3: CASSQGAWQQGFLYF
D: -; length: 17; size: -; J: TRBJ1-2; V: TRBV7-2; DNA: TGTGCCAGCAGCTTATCCGCCCTGGGGACGGGAAACTATGGCTACACCTTC; CDR3: CASSLSALGTGNYGYTF
D: TRBD1; length: 15; size: few; J: TRBJ1-5; V: TRBV7-8; DNA: TGTGCCAGCAGCTTACAGGGGGCGAGCAATCAGCCCCAGCATTTT; CDR3: CASSLQGASNQPQHF
D: -; length: 16; size: -; J: TRBJ2-6; V: TRBV5-1; DNA: TGCGCCAGCAGCTTGTTAGTGAATTCTGGGGCCAACGTCCTGACTTTC; CDR3: CASSLLVNSGANVLTF